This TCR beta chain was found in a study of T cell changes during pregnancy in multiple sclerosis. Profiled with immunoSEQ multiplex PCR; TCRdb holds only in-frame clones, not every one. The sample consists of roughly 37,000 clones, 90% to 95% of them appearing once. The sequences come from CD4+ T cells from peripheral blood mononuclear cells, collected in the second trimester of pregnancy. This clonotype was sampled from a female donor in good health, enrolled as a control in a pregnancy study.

The CDR3 nucleotides are TGTGCCAGCAGTTCGTATGGGACTAGCGGCTTCAATGAGCAGTTCTTC. This sequence encodes CASSSYGTSGFNEQFF. The rearrangement links TRBV7-2 to TRBJ2-1, with 11 bases matching TRBD2. The CDR3 consists of 16 residues. V gave up 6 bases and J gave up 6 bases; unmatched junction bases: 10. The germline CDR1 and CDR2 sequences are SGHTA and FQGNSA.